What follows are 24 T cell receptor beta chains derived from one specimen sequenced in a study of blood T cell repertoires in COVID-19. Clones were read by immunoSEQ multiplex PCR, and TCRdb kept only the in-frame ones, dropping some. The sample has 250,000 to 300,000 clones, about nine tenths seen once; the top ten hold about 1.6%. Sequenced input: peripheral blood. All receptors derive from a middle-aged woman who had recovered from COVID-19.

This clone was found a few times. The rearrangement links TRBV19 to TRBJ2-7, with D possibly matching TRBD2 (6 bases). Trimming removed 5 bases at V and 2 bases at J, with 16 bases between. The length of the CDR3 is 15 residues. Per the germline V gene, CDR1 is LNHDA and CDR2 is SQIVND (reference sequence). Written as DNA, the CDR3 is TGTGCCAGTAGTGACGGGGGACTGACCCCCTACGAGCAGTACTTC. This codes for CASSDGGLTPYEQYF.

The rearrangement uses TRBV14 and TRBJ2-3; TRBD2 might be the D (6 bases). Germline V gives CDR1 SGHDN, CDR2 FVKESK. V was cut by 5 bases and J by 2 bases, with 11 bases left in between. The CDR3 length is 14 residues. The DNA for the CDR3 is TGTGCCAGCAGCTCCGGGACTTTCACAGATACGCAGTATTTT. This translates into CASSSGTFTDTQYF.

The V and J genes are TRBV5-4 and TRBJ1-1, with 8 bases fitting TRBD1. CDR3 length equals 14 residues. CDR1 is SGHNT, CDR2 YYREEE, per germline (reference sequence). Germline trimming cut 5 bases from V and 3 bases from J; bases unmatched to any gene: 6. CDR3 protein: CASRRTGRDTEAFF. The CDR3 DNA is TGTGCCAGCAGGAGGACAGGGAGGGACACTGAAGCTTTCTTT.

The chain combines TRBV4-3 with TRBJ1-1; the match to TRBD1 covers 7 bases. Germline V gene data show CDR1 as LGHNA and CDR2 as YSLEER. The CDR3 sequence is 15 residues long. Losses at the gene ends were 1 base for V and 4 bases for J; bases not matched to a gene: 6. The CDR3 DNA reads TGCGCCAGCAGCCAAGGGCACTCAGGGGGCACTGAAGCTTTCTTT. Protein product: CASSQGHSGGTEAFF.

This clone has just a few counts. The gene calls are TRBV7-9 and TRBJ1-2, with D tentatively TRBD1 (5 bases). The CDR3 is 14 amino acids. In germline, CDR1 is SEHNR, CDR2 FQNEAQ (reference sequence). V dropped 5 bases and J dropped 5 bases, with 15 bases sitting between them. This CDR3 is CASSPGEQVYGYTF. Here the CDR3 DNA reads TGTGCCAGCAGCCCTGGAGAACAGGTTTATGGCTACACCTTC.

This chain joins TRBV18 and TRBJ1-6; D possibly corresponds to TRBD1 (6 bases). V lost 3 bases, J lost 7 bases, and 13 bases lay in between. Germline loops: CDR1 KGHSH, CDR2 LQKENI. The CDR3 sequence is 15 residues long. CDR3 region: CASSPRGAGNSPLHF. CDR3 nucleotides: TGTGCCAGCTCACCTCGGGGGGCGGGGAATTCACCCCTCCACTTT.

The chain has TRBV15 and TRBJ1-1; the D is unclear. Trimming removed 0 bases from V and 4 bases from J, with 9 bases in between. The CDR3 is 14 amino acids. Germline values: CDR1 LNHNV, CDR2 YYDKDF (reference sequence). For the CDR3, the DNA is TGTGCCACCAGCAGAGATCCGAGTTCCACTGAAGCTTTCTTT. Its protein product is CATSRDPSSTEAFF.

The CDR3 DNA is TGCGCCAGCAGCTTTAGTAACAGGGCGGGTAATTCACCCCTCCACTTT. Translated: CASSFSNRAGNSPLHF. V usage is TRBV5-1 and J usage is TRBJ1-6, with a tentative D call TRBD1 (6 bases). This CDR3 region has 16 residues. Germline CDR1 is SGHRS and CDR2 is YFSETQ. The ends were cut back, 2 bases at V and 6 bases at J, with 15 bases in the middle.

The chain is built from TRBV5-1 and TRBJ2-2; 9 nucleotides match TRBD1. The CDR3 loop spans 15 amino acids. CDR1 and CDR2 (germline): SGHRS, YFSETQ. V was pared by 3 bases and J by 6 bases, with 6 bases of the junction left unmatched. CDR3 nucleotides: TGCGCCAGCAGCTGGGGGACAGGGAATTCCGGGGAGCTGTTTTTT. Amino acid sequence: CASSWGTGNSGELFF.

V and J are TRBV3-1 (or the pseudogene TRBV3-2) and TRBJ1-2; TRBD1 matches at 8 bases. In germline, CDR1 is LGHDT, CDR2 YNNKEL (reference sequence). With 1 base clipped from V and 7 bases from J, the junction kept 2 bases outside the gene matches. CDR3 size: 13 residues. CDR3 loop: CASSQAGGGGYTF. The CDR3 DNA is TGTGCCAGCAGCCAAGCAGGGGGCGGTGGCTACACCTTC.

The chain is built from TRBV4-1 and TRBJ2-3; 7 bases line up with TRBD2. Germline lookup yields CDR1 MGHRA and CDR2 YSYEKL. Trimming at V came to 4 bases and at J to 2 bases, leaving 6 bases not matched to a gene. This CDR3 contains 15 residues. The CDR3 DNA sequence: TGCGCCAGCAGCCCCTCTGGGACTACCACAGATACGCAGTATTTT. Translation: CASSPSGTTTDTQYF.

This chain uses TRBV6-5 with TRBJ2-6; the D is unclear. In germline, CDR1 is MNHEY, CDR2 SVGAGI. This CDR3 has 15 amino acids. V dropped 2 bases and J dropped 5 bases, with 10 bases sitting between them. The DNA of the CDR3 is TGTGCCAGCAGTTACGACGGTAGCTGGGCCAACGTCCTGACTTTC. Its protein product is CASSYDGSWANVLTF.

This clone was detected many times. The rearrangement links TRBV11-2 to TRBJ2-7; the match to TRBD1 covers 8 bases. Germline lookup yields CDR1 SGHAT and CDR2 FQNNGV. The CDR3 runs to 16 residues. After removal of 5 bases from V and 5 bases from J, the junction contained 14 bases not matched to a gene. In nucleotides, the CDR3 is TGTGCCAGCAGCCCAAAACAGGGGGGATTTATCCACGAGCAGTACTTC. It translates to CASSPKQGGFIHEQYF.

The rearrangement uses TRBV11-2 and TRBJ2-1; 9 bases fit TRBD1. The ends lost 7 bases at V and 7 bases at J; junction bases unmatched: 11. Looked up from germline, CDR1 is SGHAT and CDR2 is FQNNGV. This CDR3 region has 15 residues. The CDR3: CASTREPGQGNEQFF. The CDR3 bases are TGTGCCAGCACTAGGGAACCGGGACAGGGTAATGAGCAGTTCTTC.

J is TRBJ2-7 and V is TRBV18; weak D call: TRBD2 (5 bases). This CDR3 is 12 amino acids long. Deletions cut 6 bases from V and 6 bases from J, with 12 bases between. The germline V gene has CDR1 KGHSH and CDR2 LQKENI. The CDR3 loop reads CASSEKRAEQYF. CDR3 DNA sequence: TGTGCCAGCTCCGAGAAGAGGGCCGAGCAGTACTTC.

The chain joins TRBV11-3 to TRBJ2-3; 8 bases map to TRBD1. CDR3 length equals 14 residues. V lost 5 bases to trimming and J lost 4 bases; unmatched junction nucleotides: 5. In germline, CDR1 is SGHNT, CDR2 YENEEA. The chain's CDR3 is CASSRQGPPDTQYF. The CDR3 coding sequence is TGTGCCAGCAGCCGACAGGGGCCCCCAGATACGCAGTATTTT.

The chain combines TRBV7-9 with TRBJ1-4; TRBD1 is a possible D gene (5 bases). CDR1 SEHNR and CDR2 FQNEAQ come from the germline V gene (reference sequence). The CDR3 extends over 16 amino acids. Trimming removed 0 bases at V and 8 bases at J, with 16 bases between. The CDR3 DNA is TGTGCCAGCAGCTTAGCGCGAACTCTCCGGGGGGAAAAACTGTTTTTT. Its translation is CASSLARTLRGEKLFF. The variable domain in full, with the rest retrieved from reference TRBV7-9 and TRBJ1-4, is DTGVSQNPRHKITKRGQNVTFRCDPISEHNRLYWYRQTLGQGPEFLTYFQNEAQLEKSRLLSDRFSAERPKGSFSTLEIQRTEQGDSAMYLCASSLARTLRGEKLFFGSGTQLSVL.

This rearrangement joins TRBV18 to TRBJ1-1; 7 bases agree with TRBD1. Germline loops: CDR1 KGHSH, CDR2 LQKENI. The CDR3 spans 15 residues. V was pared by 10 bases and J by 5 bases, with 16 bases of the junction left unmatched. The CDR3: CATSTRQGEETEAFF. DNA for the CDR3: TGTGCCACCTCCACCAGACAGGGCGAGGAAACTGAAGCTTTCTTT.

The chain joins TRBV12-5 to TRBJ1-1, with TRBD1 matching over 7 bases. CDR3 length: 14 residues. V was clipped by 5 bases and J by 5 bases; unmatched bases: 8. The germline gives CDR1 LGHNT, CDR2 FRNRAP. CDR3 region: CASGQGVRWTEAFF. CDR3 nucleotide sequence: TGTGCTAGTGGTCAGGGGGTTCGGTGGACTGAAGCTTTCTTT.

The genes are TRBV7-2 and TRBJ2-3; tentative D call: TRBD2 (7 bases). Deletions cut 4 bases from V and 5 bases from J, with 25 bases between. The CDR3 consists of 18 residues. Germline V CDR1 and CDR2: SGHTA, FQGNSA. In DNA, the CDR3 is TGTGCCAGCAGCTACCCCAATAAGGGTTGGAGGGGGGGAGATACGCAGTATTTT. It codes for CASSYPNKGWRGGDTQYF. The full variable domain, in which reference TRBV7-2 and TRBJ2-3 provide the parts outside the CDR3, is GAGVSQSPSNKVTEKGKDVELRCDPISGHTALYWYRQSLGQGLEFLIYFQGNSAPDKSGLPSDRFSAERTGGSVSTLTIQRTQQEDSAVYLCASSYPNKGWRGGDTQYFGPGTRLTVL.

V usage is TRBV20-1 and J usage is TRBJ2-1; the D is unclear. This CDR3 spans 11 amino acids. The V end lost 6 bases, the J end lost 9 bases, and 12 bases lay between the germline ends. Germline V lookup: CDR1 DFQATT, CDR2 SNEGSKA (reference sequence). CDR3 bases: TGCAGTGCCGAGAAGCGTATTGAGCAGTTCTTC. Translation: CSAEKRIEQFF.

V gene TRBV24-1 combines with J gene TRBJ1-5; weak D call: TRBD1 (6 bases). From germline, CDR1 is KGHDR and CDR2 SFDVKD. This CDR3 has 13 amino acids. V shed 5 bases and J shed 4 bases, with 8 bases lying between them. In DNA form, the CDR3 reads TGTGCCACCAGTGGGACAGCTAATCAGCCCCAGCATTTT. It specifies CATSGTANQPQHF.

The chain uses TRBV7-7 and TRBJ2-5; TRBD2 agrees at 8 bases. Germline CDR1 is SSHAT and CDR2 is FNYEAQ (reference sequence). This CDR3 is 15 amino acids long. V was pared by 5 bases and J by 4 bases, with 9 bases of the junction left unmatched. For the CDR3, the DNA is TGTGCCAGCAGCCCGACGGGGGGGCCGTTAGAGACCCAGTACTTC. Translating it yields CASSPTGGPLETQYF.

A few counts support this clone. The chain is built from TRBV6-9 and TRBJ1-5; the match to TRBD1 covers 7 bases. The germline CDR1 and CDR2 sequences are MNHGY and SVAAGI. This CDR3 region has 15 residues. V gave up 5 bases and J gave up 1 base; unmatched junction bases: 5. CDR3 residues: CASSARGWSNQPQHF. The CDR3 bases are TGTGCCAGCAGTGCCAGGGGGTGGAGCAATCAGCCCCAGCATTTT.